This TCR beta chain is from a study of identical twins. Between the trimmed V and J ends, which lost 3 bases and 7 bases, there was a span of 17 bases. The CDR3 contains 14 residues. Germline-derived CDR1 and CDR2 are SGDLS and YYNGEE. Each CDR3 protein gets one entry after TCRdb re-called the 5' RACE reads with MiXCR. Among about 730,000 distinct CDR3 sequences listed, roughly 20% were seen once. In addition, the sample was reused for a study of T cells expressing NK-cell markers. Turning to that study: Sorted CD3+CD56-NKG2C+, CD3+CD56+NKG2C- and CD3+CD56+NKG2C+ T cells were the source of the TCR beta repertoires.

The clonotype comes from a woman aged 18 to 35 in good health. This chain connects TRBV9 to TRBJ2-7, with TRBD1 as a possible D gene (6 bases). Sequencing was performed on PBMCs. CDR3 nucleotide sequence: TGTGCCAGCAGCGCTGAGGACAGAGTTGGGGAGCAGTACTTC. This codes for CASSAEDRVGEQYF.